This TCR beta chain derives from a study of cytomegalovirus exposure and HLA in healthy donors. Concerning this clone: No antigen is known for it.

The CDR3 has 15 residues. With 60 Vbeta and 13 Jbeta primers, the PCR was carried out. The method was immunoSEQ multiplex PCR; TCRdb's version includes in-frame clones alone and lacks a portion of them. Of 200,000 to 250,000 clones in the sample, roughly 84% were seen once. Likely unrecorded immune exposures existed in these nominally healthy donors. Findings of the study overall: The study reported that TCR beta sequences accurately predicted HLA-A and HLA-B alleles in most subjects. Among TCR sequences, most were rare, though some public TCRs appeared in many donors.

The chain combines TRBV21-1 with TRBJ1-5; the table's D call TRBD1 went unverified against the DNA. TRBV21-1 is noted as a pseudogene. The sequencing input was PBMCs. This sequence was found in a human donor in good health. In DNA, the CDR3 is TGTGCCAGCAACAGTTGGCGATATAGCAATCAGCCCCAGCATTTT. This gives the protein CASNSWRYSNQPQHF.